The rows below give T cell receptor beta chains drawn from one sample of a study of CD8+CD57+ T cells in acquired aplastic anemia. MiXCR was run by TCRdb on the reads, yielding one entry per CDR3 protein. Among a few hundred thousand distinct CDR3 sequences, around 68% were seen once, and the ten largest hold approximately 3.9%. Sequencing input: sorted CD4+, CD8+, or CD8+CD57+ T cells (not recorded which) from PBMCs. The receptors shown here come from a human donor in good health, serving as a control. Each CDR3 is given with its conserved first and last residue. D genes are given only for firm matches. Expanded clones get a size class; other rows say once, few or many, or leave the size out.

TGTGCCAGCAGTGATGTCAACTATGGCTACACCTTC	CASSDVNYGYTF	TRBJ1-2	.	TRBV6-1	.
TGTGCCAGCAGCCAAAGACTAGCGGGGGACACAGATACGCAGTATTTT	CASSQRLAGDTDTQYF	TRBJ2-3	TRBD2	TRBV14	many
TGTGCCAGCAGTTTCGGTGCAGTCTCTGGAAACACGTTATATTTT	CASSFGAVSGNTLYF	TRBJ1-3	.	TRBV10-3	.
TGTGCCTGGAGCGACGGCGGCAATCAGCCCCAGCATTTT	CAWSDGGNQPQHF	TRBJ1-5	.	TRBV30	many
TGCAGCGTTGAGCTAGCGGGGGGGCAGGACACCGGGGAGCTGTTTTTT	CSVELAGGQDTGELFF	TRBJ2-2	TRBD2	TRBV29-1	.
TGTGCCAGCAGCAGAGACCAGGGCACAGGGGAAAGTTATGGCTACACCTTC	CASSRDQGTGESYGYTF	TRBJ1-2	TRBD1	TRBV5-1	.
TGTGCCAGCAGTGCGGGGGAGAACACTGAAGCTTTCTTT	CASSAGENTEAFF	TRBJ1-1	.	TRBV2	.
TGTGCCAGCCGCGTAGAAGGGCCGCGGGGTGACTCATCCCTCCACTTT	CASRVEGPRGDSSLHF	TRBJ1-6	.	TRBV6-5	.
TGTGCCAGCAGCGACGTGCGGGGGAACTACAATGAGCAGTATTTT	CASSDVRGNYNEQYF	TRBJ2-3	TRBD2	TRBV9	.
TGTGCCAGCAGCGCAAAGGGACCGTACTACGAGCAGTACTTC	CASSAKGPYYEQYF	TRBJ2-7	.	TRBV11-3	.
TGTGCCAGCAGTCTGACAGATAACTATAGCAATCAGCCCCAGCATTTT	CASSLTDNYSNQPQHF	TRBJ1-5	.	TRBV6-1	.
TGTGCCAGCAGTTTCGGACGTTGTGAAAAACTGTTTTTT	CASSFGRCEKLFF	TRBJ1-4	.	TRBV7-2	.
TGCAGTGCTAGTAGTTCATCAGGGATCAACCATGGCTACACCTTC	CSASSSSGINHGYTF	TRBJ1-2	.	TRBV20-1	.
TGTGCCAGCAGTGAACGGACAGGGAATCAGCCCCAGCATTTT	CASSERTGNQPQHF	TRBJ1-5	TRBD1	TRBV2	.
TGTGCCAGCCATAGGACATATGGCAACACCTTCGACTCGTTC	CASHRTYGNTFDSF	TRBJ1-2	.	TRBV7-9	.
TGTGCCAGCTATCGGGGGGGGCGTGGCAGCACTGAAGCTTTCTTT	CASYRGGRGSTEAFF	TRBJ1-1	.	TRBV6-5	many
TGTGCCAGCAGTGAATATCGGGACCTTAGCGGGGCAGATACGCAGTATTTT	CASSEYRDLSGADTQYF	TRBJ2-3	TRBD2	TRBV25-1	few
TGCAGCGAATCCGAGACCCAAGAGACCCAGTACTTC	CSESETQETQYF	TRBJ2-5	.	TRBV29-1	.
TGTGCCAGTACCGACACAGGGGACGGGCATCCCCAGCATTTT	CASTDTGDGHPQHF	TRBJ1-5	TRBD1	TRBV19	.
TGTGCCAGCAGCCCCGCTCGGGGGATCCAAGAGACCCAGTACTTC	CASSPARGIQETQYF	TRBJ2-5	.	TRBV7-6	.
TGTGCCAGCAGTGAATGCCGGGTCGGGTATGGCTACACCTTC	CASSECRVGYGYTF	TRBJ1-2	.	TRBV25-1	.
TGTGCCAGCAGCTCTATCGGATACCAGAACACTGAAGCTTTCTTT	CASSSIGYQNTEAFF	TRBJ1-1	.	TRBV5-4	many
TGTGCCAGCAGCATGGAGCGGGGGGGCGAGACCCAGTACTTC	CASSMERGGETQYF	TRBJ2-5	TRBD2	TRBV11-3	once
TGCAGTGCTACTAGCGGGAGGGCCTACAATGAGCAGTTCTTC	CSATSGRAYNEQFF	TRBJ2-1	TRBD2	TRBV20-1	once
TGCGCCAGCAGCACGGGAAGGGGGCGGCCGCATTCACCCCTCCACTTT	CASSTGRGRPHSPLHF	TRBJ1-6	TRBD1	TRBV5-1	.
TGTGCCAGCGGTGTTAACGTCTCACCCCTCCACTTT	CASGVNVSPLHF	TRBJ1-6	.	TRBV5-8	few
TGTGCCAGCAGCTTAGGGGACAGGGGGAATGAGCAGTTCTTC	CASSLGDRGNEQFF	TRBJ2-1	TRBD1	TRBV7-2	.
TGTGCCAGCAGCACAGGGGGCGGTGGAAACACCATATATTTT	CASSTGGGGNTIYF	TRBJ1-3	TRBD1	TRBV5-8	once
TGTGCCAGCAGCTTACCTGGCGGGGACTATGGCTACACCTTC	CASSLPGGDYGYTF	TRBJ1-2	.	TRBV7-2	.
TGTGCCAGCAGTGAAAGTGTAGAAGCGGCGCTTTACAATGAGCAGTTCTTC	CASSESVEAALYNEQFF	TRBJ2-1	.	TRBV24-1	.
TGCAGTGCTAGTACTGGGGGCCCATATAATTCACCCCTCCACTTT	CSASTGGPYNSPLHF	TRBJ1-6	.	TRBV20-1	.
TGTGCCAGCAGCTTAGAGGACAATGAGCAGTTCTTC	CASSLEDNEQFF	TRBJ2-1	.	TRBV11-2	once
TGCAGTGCTTCATCCTTAGCGGGGGATTCCCAAGAGACCCAGTACTTC	CSASSLAGDSQETQYF	TRBJ2-5	TRBD2	TRBV20-1	many
TGTGCCAGCTCACCCGGGACCTACAGCACAGATACGCAGTATTTT	CASSPGTYSTDTQYF	TRBJ2-3	.	TRBV9	many
TGTGCCAGCAGCCAAGAGAGGGACGGGAAATCTTACGGCTACAACTTC	CASSQERDGKSYGYNF	TRBJ1-2	.	TRBV2	once
TGTGCCAGCAGCCCAAGAGTGACAGACTACGAGCAGTACTTC	CASSPRVTDYEQYF	TRBJ2-7	.	TRBV9	.
TGTGCCTGGAGTGTCTGGCAGGGCGTTTCACCCCTCCACTTT	CAWSVWQGVSPLHF	TRBJ1-6	.	TRBV30	many
TGCAGTGCTAGAGGGGGCCCTTCCTACAATGAGCAGTTCTTC	CSARGGPSYNEQFF	TRBJ2-1	.	TRBV20-1	many
TGTGCCAGCAGCCCGAAACAGGGGAGCCATAATTCACCCCTCCACTTT	CASSPKQGSHNSPLHF	TRBJ1-6	TRBD1	TRBV12-3/TRBV12-4	.
TGTGCTAGGGAGGAGACAGGGTGGGATTCACCCCTCCACTTT	CAREETGWDSPLHF	TRBJ1-6	TRBD1	TRBV19	.
TGCAGTGCTAACCTCGGCCCCTTGAGGGCTGGGGCCAACGTCCTGACTTTC	CSANLGPLRAGANVLTF	TRBJ2-6	.	TRBV20-1	many
TGTGCCAGTAGTCCTTCGCGGGGGGAAAAACTGTTTTTT	CASSPSRGEKLFF	TRBJ1-4	.	TRBV19	many
TGCAGCGCTAAGAAGGGGGATGGCTACACCTTC	CSAKKGDGYTF	TRBJ1-2	.	TRBV20-1	.
TGTGTCAGCAGCTCCGGAAAGGGTGCTAATTCACCCCTCCACTTT	CVSSSGKGANSPLHF	TRBJ1-6	.	TRBV5-1	.
TGCGCCAGCAGCTTGGGGGACAGGGGTAACATTCAGTACTTC	CASSLGDRGNIQYF	TRBJ2-4	TRBD1	TRBV5-1	.
TGTGCCATCAGTAACGACGCAGGCCGGGGGGCTGGAAACACCATATATTTT	CAISNDAGRGAGNTIYF	TRBJ1-3	.	TRBV10-3	.
TGTGCCACCAGCAGCTTGCAGCCTAGTGTGGGGCAAGAGACCCAGTACTTC	CATSSLQPSVGQETQYF	TRBJ2-5	.	TRBV15	.
TGCAGGGCCCCTAGTCCTCGAAACACTGAAGCTTTCTTT	CRAPSPRNTEAFF	TRBJ1-1	.	TRBV20-1	many